This TCR beta chain emerged from a study of blood T cells in healthy people across ages. This clonotype turned up a few times. The CDR3 contains 12 residues. After removal of 4 bases from V and 14 bases from J, the junction contained 12 bases not matched to a gene. Germline V gives CDR1 SQVTM, CDR2 ANQGSEA. A second PCR of roughly 7 to 11 cycles used a sample-barcoded 5' primer and a J-beta primer mix. MiXCR was run by TCRdb on the 5' RACE reads, yielding one entry per CDR3 protein. The sample consists of under 1,100,000 distinct CDR3 sequences, under 30% of them appearing once. The sample also formed part of further work on T cells of mothers and their children. That report adds: It was related mother-child pairs that showed slightly higher overlap than unrelated pairs, without reaching significance.

The receptor was derived from a girl aged 2-15 years in good health. Sequencing used blood. The chain couples TRBV29-1 to TRBJ1-2; the match to TRBD1 covers 8 bases. In DNA, the CDR3 is TGCAGCGTTGCAGGACAGGGCGAGTCGGGGACCTTC. Protein sequence: CSVAGQGESGTF.